The 23 T cell receptor beta chains below were found in one sample sequenced in a study of blood T cell repertoires in COVID-19. Sequencing was performed with immunoSEQ multiplex PCR; in TCRdb, only in-frame clones are kept and a portion is missing. The sample records about 200,000 clones, over 80% being singletons. Input material: peripheral blood. Receptors were obtained from a man between 60 and 75 years old with COVID-19, enrolled during active disease.

This chain uses TRBV6-2 or TRBV6-3 with TRBJ1-6, with 7 bases identical to TRBD1. V lost 5 bases, J lost 6 bases, and 4 bases stayed unmatched. The germline V gene encodes CDR1 MNHEY and CDR2 SVGEGT. The CDR3 has 14 amino acids. Here the CDR3 DNA reads TGTGCCAGCAGTCCGGGACAGACTAATTCACCCCTCCACTTT. Translation: CASSPGQTNSPLHF.

V is TRBV7-2 and J is TRBJ2-3; 9 bases align to TRBD2. The V gene end was trimmed by 3 bases and the J gene end by 3 bases; junction bases not matched to a gene: 1. This CDR3 spans 14 amino acids. CDR1 is SGHTA, CDR2 FQGNSA, per germline. For the CDR3, the DNA is TGTGCCAGCAGCTTGACTAGCGGAACAGATACGCAGTATTTT. Translation: CASSLTSGTDTQYF. Looking up the rest from reference TRBV7-2 and TRBJ2-3 gives the full variable domain: GAGVSQSPSNKVTEKGKDVELRCDPISGHTALYWYRQSLGQGLEFLIYFQGNSAPDKSGLPSDRFSAERTGGSVSTLTIQRTQQEDSAVYLCASSLTSGTDTQYFGPGTRLTVL.

This clone appeared a few times. The V call is TRBV6-6, the J call TRBJ1-2, with no clear D. The CDR3 consists of 15 residues. V lost 6 bases and J lost 1, with 15 bases in between. From germline, CDR1 is MNHNY and CDR2 SVGAGI (reference sequence). The CDR3 loop reads CASSPDGNFNYGYTF. The CDR3 DNA follows: TGTGCCAGCAGCCCGGACGGGAACTTTAACTATGGCTACACCTTC.

The chain employs TRBV7-8 and TRBJ2-1, with D possibly being TRBD2 (6 bases). Germline V lookup: CDR1 SGHVS, CDR2 FQNEAQ. V lost 2 bases and J lost 0, with 8 bases in between. The CDR3 loop spans 15 amino acids. CDR3 loop: CASSLTGGSYNEQFF. CDR3 nucleotide sequence: TGTGCCAGCAGCTTAACCGGGGGCTCCTACAATGAGCAGTTCTTC.

There are a few counts of this clone. In DNA, the CDR3 is TGCGCCAGCAGCCAAGCACAGGGGTCGTGGGGTCCCCTCCACTTT. As protein: CASSQAQGSWGPLHF. The rearrangement links TRBV4-1 to TRBJ1-6, with 7 bases matching TRBD1. V lost 1 base, J lost 13 bases, and 10 bases stayed unmatched. Germline-derived CDR1 and CDR2 are MGHRA and YSYEKL. The CDR3 sequence is 15 residues long.

This chain links TRBV3-1 (or the pseudogene TRBV3-2) with TRBJ1-1; TRBD1 is a possible D gene (6 bases). Trimming removed 1 base at V and 8 bases at J, with 14 bases between. CDR1 and CDR2 (germline): LGHDT, YNNKEL (reference sequence). This CDR3 is built from 14 residues. CDR3 in amino acids: CASSQAAGGLEAFF. The CDR3 DNA reads TGTGCCAGCAGCCAAGCCGCGGGGGGCCTCGAAGCTTTCTTT.

The chain joins TRBV19 to TRBJ1-5; unclear D gene. This CDR3 has 15 amino acids. Germline V lookup: CDR1 LNHDA, CDR2 SQIVND (reference sequence). V lost 3 bases and J 2 bases, leaving 11 bases between the germline ends. This CDR3 reads CASSISGLGNQPQHF. The CDR3 region has the DNA TGTGCCAGTAGTATCTCTGGCCTGGGCAATCAGCCCCAGCATTTT.

The V call is TRBV18, the J call TRBJ1-2; perhaps TRBD1 as D (6 bases). The V gene's germline CDR1 is KGHSH and CDR2 LQKENI. V lost 5 bases to trimming and J lost 7 bases, with 20 bases between them. The CDR3 consists of 15 residues. The CDR3 bases are TGTGCCAGCTCAGGTCCGGGACAAAGAGAGAGTGGCTACACCTTC. Its translation: CASSGPGQRESGYTF.

V and J are TRBV6-2 or TRBV6-3 and TRBJ1-6; TRBD1 agrees at 8 bases. The CDR3 length is 13 residues. Germline CDR1 reads MNHEY; CDR2 reads SVGEGT. After removal of 6 bases from V and 10 bases from J, the junction contained 5 bases not matched to a gene. The CDR3 DNA reads TGTGCCAGCAGCATACAGGGGGAGTCACCCCTCCACTTT. Translated: CASSIQGESPLHF.

The genes are TRBV7-9 and TRBJ1-5; D is uncertain. V lost 5 bases and J lost 2, with 7 bases in between. This CDR3 comprises 13 residues. Germline lookup yields CDR1 SEHNR and CDR2 FQNEAQ (reference sequence). The CDR3, as DNA: TGTGCCAGCAGCCCAAGCGGCAATCAGCCCCAGCATTTT. Its translation is CASSPSGNQPQHF.

V gene TRBV27 combines with J gene TRBJ2-2, with 10 bases identical to TRBD2. Trimming took 5 bases from V and 12 from J; bases not matched to a gene: 9. The CDR3 is 14 residues long. Germline V lookup: CDR1 MNHEY, CDR2 SMNVEV (reference sequence). The CDR3 DNA sequence: TGTGCCAGCAGTCTGTCTAGCGGGAGCGAGAAGCTGTTTTTT. Its translation: CASSLSSGSEKLFF.

V usage is TRBV28 and J usage is TRBJ1-4, with TRBD1 matching over 9 bases. Germline V lookup: CDR1 MDHEN, CDR2 SYDVKM. The ends lost 4 bases at V and 7 bases at J; junction bases unmatched: 7. The CDR3 is 15 amino acids. The DNA for the CDR3 is TGTGCCAGCAGTTCCCACAGGGGGCCAGGTGAAAAACTGTTTTTT. It yields the protein CASSSHRGPGEKLFF.

The rearrangement joins TRBV2 to TRBJ2-7, with TRBD2 matching over 13 bases. Germline trimming cut 7 bases from V and 4 bases from J; bases unmatched to any gene: 4. The CDR3 contains 14 residues. Germline V lookup: CDR1 SNHLY, CDR2 FYNNEI. CDR3 DNA sequence: TGTGCCAGCACCCCGGGACTAGCGGGGTACGAGCAGTACTTC. Its protein is CASTPGLAGYEQYF.

This chain joins TRBV5-1 and TRBJ2-2; possibly TRBD2 for D (6 bases). CDR1 and CDR2 (germline): SGHRS, YFSETQ. Trimming removed 3 bases at V and 1 base at J, with 10 bases between. This CDR3 is 15 amino acids long. CDR3 nucleotide sequence: TGCGCCAGCAGCTCGGGGACTTTGAACACCGGGGAGCTGTTTTTT. Translated: CASSSGTLNTGELFF.

This clone was detected only a few times. This chain uses TRBV18 with TRBJ1-5, with 8 nucleotides matching TRBD1. Germline V lookup: CDR1 KGHSH, CDR2 LQKENI. Unmatched junction bases numbered 3, after V lost 0 bases and J lost 5 bases. The CDR3 is made up of 15 amino acids. DNA for the CDR3: TGTGCCAGCTCACCACCCGGACAGGGACATCAGCCCCAGCATTTT. This encodes CASSPPGQGHQPQHF.

This chain links TRBV6-6 with TRBJ1-1, with D perhaps matching TRBD1 (5 bases). Trimming removed 6 bases at V and 0 bases at J, with 11 bases between. The CDR3 is 14 amino acids. Germline V gene data show CDR1 as MNHNY and CDR2 as SVGAGI (reference sequence). The CDR3 DNA sequence: TGTGCCAGCAGGATCATACAGGTGAACACTGAAGCTTTCTTT. Translation: CASRIIQVNTEAFF.

The rearrangement uses TRBV29-1 and TRBJ2-6; the match to TRBD1 covers 8 bases. The CDR3 covers 14 residues. Germline CDR1 is SQVTM and CDR2 is ANQGSEA. The V gene end was trimmed by 4 bases and the J gene end by 4 bases; junction bases not matched to a gene: 3. The CDR3 DNA sequence: TGCAGCGTTGGGACAGGGAACGGGGCCAACGTCCTGACTTTC. It is translated as CSVGTGNGANVLTF.

The chain links TRBV5-4 to TRBJ1-6; D not resolved. The CDR3 runs to 13 residues. Trimming shortened V by 4 bases and J by 10 bases, and 12 bases separated the two germline ends. Per the germline V gene, CDR1 is SGHNT and CDR2 is YYREEE (reference sequence). The CDR3 bases are TGTGCCAGCAGCGATCGGGTCTTATCACCCCTCCACTTT. Translated: CASSDRVLSPLHF.

This rearrangement joins TRBV28 to TRBJ2-2; 9 bases align to TRBD1. Germline V gene data show CDR1 as MDHEN and CDR2 as SYDVKM. J gave up 5 bases and V 6 bases, and 7 bases lay outside the gene matches. The CDR3 loop spans 15 amino acids. The CDR3, as DNA: TGTGCCAGCAGGACAGGGGGGTATAATACCGGGGAGCTGTTTTTT. This translates into CASRTGGYNTGELFF.

The J gene is TRBJ2-6, the V gene TRBV28; possible D gene TRBD1, 5 bases. Per the germline V gene, CDR1 is MDHEN and CDR2 is SYDVKM. Trimming shortened V by 5 bases and J by 3 bases, and 11 bases separated the two germline ends. The CDR3 covers 15 residues. This CDR3 reads CASSPQGLGANVLTF. The DNA of the CDR3 is TGTGCCAGCAGTCCTCAGGGCCTTGGGGCCAACGTCCTGACTTTC.

This chain joins TRBV11-2 and TRBJ1-4; D possibly corresponds to TRBD1 (5 bases). V was shortened by 3 bases and J by 4 bases, with 9 bases between the two germline ends. This CDR3 is 14 amino acids long. CDR1 and CDR2 (germline): SGHAT, FQNNGV. The CDR3 DNA reads TGTGCCAGCAGCTTTCGGCAGGGTAATGAAAAACTGTTTTTT. Its translation is CASSFRQGNEKLFF.

The chain recombines TRBV11-3 with TRBJ1-1; D gene unclear. Per the germline V gene, CDR1 is SGHNT and CDR2 is YENEEA. This CDR3 region has 13 residues. The ends were cut back, 3 bases at V and 5 bases at J, with 10 bases in the middle. In DNA, the CDR3 is TGTGCCAGCAGCTTTTCCCTGAGGACTGAAGCTTTCTTT. This translates into CASSFSLRTEAFF.

The gene calls are TRBV4-2 and TRBJ1-2, with D perhaps matching TRBD1 (5 bases). The CDR3 is 15 amino acids. The V gene's germline CDR1 is LGHNA and CDR2 YNFKEQ. The V end was cut by 4 bases, the J end by 2 bases, with 14 bases between. In nucleotides, the CDR3 is TGTGCCAGCAGCCCCGAAGGACAAGAGAACTATGGCTACACCTTC. This encodes CASSPEGQENYGYTF.